These T cell receptor beta chains were read from a single sample in a study of T cells in Graves' hyperthyroidism and ophthalmopathy. Via MiXCR, TCRdb re-called the multiplex PCR reads, giving one row per CDR3 protein. This sample carries about 840,000 distinct CDR3 sequences, over 35% of them seen once, and the ten largest clones take about 9%. Sequencing was done on a sample of blood. The receptors come from a man younger than 30 with Graves' hyperthyroidism. CDR3s include the opening cysteine and the closing phenylalanine or tryptophan. D genes are given only for firm matches. Expanded clones get a size class; other rows say once, few or many, or leave the size out.

j_call d_call clone_size v_call cdr3_length cdr3_nt cdr3_aa
TRBJ1-4 - many TRBV2 15 TGTGCCAGCCTACTAGGTGGGACAACTAATGAAAAACTGTTTTTT CASLLGGTTNEKLFF
TRBJ1-5 - many TRBV5-1 13 TGCGCCAGCCCGGGGAGGGACAATCAGCCCCAGCATTTT CASPGRDNQPQHF
TRBJ2-7 TRBD2 - TRBV20-1 15 TGCAGTGCTAGATCCGGGACTAGCGGGATCTACGAGCAGTACTTC CSARSGTSGIYEQYF
TRBJ2-7 - many TRBV29-1 12 TGCAGCGTGGCAAGCAGAGAGAGCGAGCAGTACTTC CSVASRESEQYF
TRBJ2-2 TRBD1 few TRBV2 18 TGTGCCAGCAGTGACAAGAGGCCTGGCGGGACAGGGGCCGGGGAGCTGTTTTTT CASSDKRPGGTGAGELFF
TRBJ1-5 - few TRBV18 14 TGTGCCAGCTCACCGCAGGGTTCCGATCAGCCCCAGCATTTT CASSPQGSDQPQHF
TRBJ1-5 TRBD1 - TRBV2 15 TGTGCCAGCAGAAAGGGACAGGGGGGCAATCAGCCCCAGCATTTT CASRKGQGGNQPQHF
TRBJ1-1 TRBD1 many TRBV4-2 14 TGTGCCAGCAGCAGGACAGGGACGGAATCTGAAGCTTTCTTT CASSRTGTESEAFF
TRBJ2-5 - - TRBV2 14 TGTGCCAGTAATTCCCTTCGGGGTTCGGAGACCCAGTACTTC CASNSLRGSETQYF
TRBJ2-7 - - TRBV7-6 14 TGTGCCAGCAGCAATGGAGGGGGGGCCGAAGCGCAGTACTTC CASSNGGGAEAQYF
TRBJ2-6 - - TRBV13 16 TGTGCCAGCAGTTACGTTGGGGTGGCTGGGGCCAACGTCCTGACTTTC CASSYVGVAGANVLTF
TRBJ1-1 - few TRBV7-2 16 TGTGCCAGCAGCTCGCCAGGCGTCCAATACAACACTGAAGCTTTCTTT CASSSPGVQYNTEAFF
TRBJ2-5 TRBD2 - TRBV10-3 16 TGTGCCATCAGTGCTAGAGAAGGCGGGGGTAAAGAGACCCAGTACTTC CAISAREGGGKETQYF
TRBJ1-2 - many TRBV12-3/TRBV12-4 13 TGTGCCAGCAGTTTATCGTTTAACTATGGCTACACCTTC CASSLSFNYGYTF
TRBJ2-6 TRBD1 few TRBV12-3/TRBV12-4 16 TGTGCCAGCAGTGCAGACAGGGGGCTTGGGGCCAACGTCCTGACTTTC CASSADRGLGANVLTF
TRBJ2-6 - - TRBV10-3 17 TGTGCCATCAGTGCTCCCGGAACAGGTGCTGGGGCCAACGTCCTGACTTTC CAISAPGTGAGANVLTF
TRBJ1-2 - - TRBV29-1 12 TGCAGCATTGACAGGACCAACTATGGCCACACCTTC CSIDRTNYGHTF
TRBJ2-7 - - TRBV7-2 14 TGTGCCAGCGGCTTAGTGTCGGGGACCTACGAGCAGTACTTC CASGLVSGTYEQYF
TRBJ1-6 - many TRBV7-2 17 TGTGCCAGCAGCTCCGTCGGGCGCGCTGGCTATAATTCACCCCTCCACTTT CASSSVGRAGYNSPLHF
TRBJ2-7 - - TRBV5-1 13 TGCGCCAGCAGCTTCACAAGCGGAGGCGAGCAGTACTTC CASSFTSGGEQYF
TRBJ2-5 - many TRBV10-2 14 TGCGCCAGCTCTACAAGCGTTAACCAAGAGACCCAGTACTTC CASSTSVNQETQYF
TRBJ1-5 - - TRBV25-1 17 TGTGCCAGCAGTTCTATCCCGGGACATGGTAGCAATCAGCCCCAGCATTTT CASSSIPGHGSNQPQHF
TRBJ2-5 TRBD2 few TRBV7-6 19 TGTGCCAGCAGCTCCGGGACTAGCGGGAGCGGAAGCTTCCAAGAGACCCAGTACTTC CASSSGTSGSGSFQETQYF
TRBJ1-1 - - TRBV20-1 11 TGCAGTGCTACCGCGGGTGGTGAAGCTTTCTTT CSATAGGEAFF